One sample yielded the 11 T cell receptor beta chains listed below, sequenced in a study of cytomegalovirus exposure and HLA in healthy donors. The PCR contained 60 Vbeta and 13 Jbeta primers. Using immunoSEQ multiplex PCR, the repertoire was profiled, and TCRdb retains in-frame clones only, with some absent. The sample holds 100,000 to 150,000 clones. The source material was PBMCs. Receptor source: a man under 40 in good health and CMV-seronegative.

This chain joins TRBV5-1 and TRBJ2-1, with 11 bases fitting TRBD2. This CDR3 has 15 residues. The germline CDR1 and CDR2 sequences are SGHRS and YFSETQ. Unmatched junction bases numbered 2, after V lost 1 base and J lost 5 bases. The CDR3 loop is CASSLPTSGDNEQFF. Written as DNA, the CDR3 is TGCGCCAGCAGCTTGCCGACTAGCGGGGACAATGAGCAGTTCTTC.

The V call is TRBV5-1, the J call TRBJ2-5, with unresolved D. The ends were cut back, 4 bases at V and 4 bases at J, with 17 bases in the middle. CDR3 size: 15 residues. The germline gives CDR1 SGHRS, CDR2 YFSETQ. As DNA, the CDR3 is TGCGCCAGCAGCACAGCTACCCACGCTGCAGAGACCCAGTACTTC. Protein sequence: CASSTATHAAETQYF.

This chain links TRBV29-1 with TRBJ2-7, with 7 bases lining up with TRBD1. Germline trimming cut 7 bases from V and 5 bases from J; bases unmatched to any gene: 11. The CDR3 length is 13 residues. From germline, CDR1 is SQVTM and CDR2 ANQGSEA. The CDR3: CSGRTGATHEQYF. DNA for the CDR3: TGCAGCGGGAGGACAGGCGCCACCCACGAGCAGTACTTC.

This sequence joins TRBV11-1 and TRBJ2-1, with D hard to call. With 5 bases removed from V and 3 bases from J, the gap between germline ends came to 5 bases. Germline lookup yields CDR1 SGHAT and CDR2 FQDESV (reference sequence). This CDR3 is built from 12 residues. The CDR3 protein is CASSPNYNEQFF. Here the CDR3 DNA reads TGTGCCAGCAGCCCCAACTACAATGAGCAGTTCTTC.

V usage is TRBV7-8 and J usage is TRBJ1-2; TRBD1 matches at 8 bases. V trimming: 4 bases; J trimming: 6 bases; junction bases outside the gene matches: 16. This CDR3 region has 17 residues. Germline V CDR1 and CDR2: SGHVS, FQNEAQ. The CDR3, as DNA: TGTGCCAGCAGCTCGACCCCAGGGGACAGGTGGTATCATGGCTACACCTTC. Translation gives CASSSTPGDRWYHGYTF.

The chain uses TRBV5-1 and TRBJ1-3; D is unclear. Germline-derived CDR1 and CDR2 are SGHRS and YFSETQ. The CDR3 extends over 11 amino acids. Trimming pared 2 bases from V and 7 bases from J, leaving 4 bases between. The CDR3 protein is CASSFRNTIYF. The CDR3 bases are TGCGCCAGCAGCTTTCGGAACACCATATATTTT.

The chain combines TRBV13 with TRBJ1-2, with D possibly matching TRBD1 (5 bases). Per germline, CDR1 PRHDT and CDR2 FYEKMQ (reference sequence). The CDR3 consists of 16 residues. V dropped 0 bases and J dropped 3 bases, with 14 bases sitting between them. The CDR3 nucleotides are TGTGCCAGCAGCTTAGGGAGTGCGGGGGAGGACTATGGCTACACCTTC. It specifies CASSLGSAGEDYGYTF.

The chain couples TRBV7-3 to TRBJ2-6; 9 bases are shared with TRBD1. The CDR3 runs 19 residues. CDR1 is SGHTA, CDR2 FQGTGA, per germline. With V trimmed by 0 bases and J by 2 bases, 8 bases remained unmatched. The CDR3: CASSLTPRQGGPGANVLTF. The CDR3 coding sequence is TGTGCCAGCAGCTTAACTCCCCGACAGGGGGGACCTGGGGCCAACGTCCTGACTTTC.

The rearrangement uses TRBV12-5 and TRBJ2-7; 8 bases fit TRBD2. The CDR3 covers 17 residues. V lost 5 bases and J lost 4; bases outside the gene matches: 16. The germline CDR1 and CDR2 sequences are LGHNT and FRNRAP. The CDR3 nucleotides are TGTGCTAGTGGTGAAGATACTGGGACTAGGGATGTATACGAGCAGTACTTC. Amino acid sequence: CASGEDTGTRDVYEQYF.

The chain uses TRBV7-9 and TRBJ2-7; TRBD2 aligns across 8 bases. Germline trimming cut 4 bases from V and 0 bases from J; bases unmatched to any gene: 14. This CDR3 is 18 amino acids long. The germline gives CDR1 SEHNR, CDR2 FQNEAQ (reference sequence). CDR3 DNA sequence: TGTGCCAGCAGCTCGCCCTGGCTAGCGGGTTCCAGCTCCTACGAGCAGTACTTC. As protein: CASSSPWLAGSSSYEQYF.

Points on this clone: At the DNA level, this CDR3 is encoded by other sequences in the same sample as well. The chain combines TRBV30 with TRBJ2-1, with 10 positions matching TRBD2. Trimming removed 2 bases from V and 3 bases from J; junction bases left unmatched: 10. CDR1 and CDR2 from the germline V gene are GTSNPN and SVGIG (reference sequence). The CDR3 has 17 amino acids. CDR3 amino acids: CAWSLGFGTSVYNEQFF. CDR3 in DNA: TGTGCCTGGAGTCTAGGGTTCGGGACTAGCGTCTACAATGAGCAGTTCTTC.